This T cell receptor beta chain was retrieved from a study of blood T cell repertoires in COVID-19. This table comes from immunoSEQ multiplex PCR, and its TCRdb copy is limited to in-frame clones, with some not included. Among roughly 200,000 clones, about 93% were seen once, and the ten largest hold approximately 0.5%. The CDR3 sequence is 13 residues long. Per germline, CDR1 WNHNN and CDR2 SYGVQD (reference sequence). V lost 6 bases and J lost 7, with 15 bases in between. Sequences were obtained from peripheral blood. This clonotype was sampled from a man between 45 and 60 years old with acute or convalescent COVID-19. The rearrangement links TRBV10-1 to TRBJ1-2, with D uncertain. The CDR3 nucleotides read TGCGCCAGCAGACTTTCGGGAAACGGTGGCTACACCTTC. Protein sequence: CASRLSGNGGYTF.